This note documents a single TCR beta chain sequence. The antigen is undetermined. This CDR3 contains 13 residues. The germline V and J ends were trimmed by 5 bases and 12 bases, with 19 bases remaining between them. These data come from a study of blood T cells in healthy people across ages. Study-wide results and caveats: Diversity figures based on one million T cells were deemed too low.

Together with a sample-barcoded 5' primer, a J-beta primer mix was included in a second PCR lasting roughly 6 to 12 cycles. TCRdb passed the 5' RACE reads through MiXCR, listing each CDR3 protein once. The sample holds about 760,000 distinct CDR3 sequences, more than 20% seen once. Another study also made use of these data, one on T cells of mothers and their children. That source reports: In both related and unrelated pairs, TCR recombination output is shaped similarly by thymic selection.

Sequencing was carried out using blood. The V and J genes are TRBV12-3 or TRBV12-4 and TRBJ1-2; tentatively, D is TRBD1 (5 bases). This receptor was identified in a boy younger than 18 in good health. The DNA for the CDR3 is TGTGCCAGCAGTAGGTCGACAGACCTTCGAGACACCTTC. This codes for CASSRSTDLRDTF.